This is a list of T cell receptor beta chains from one sample in a study of blood T cell repertoires in COVID-19. Assay: immunoSEQ multiplex PCR; the TCRdb copy retains only in-frame clones and omits some. The table includes 250,000 or so clones, roughly 86% detected once. Sequencing input: PBMCs or T cells enriched from blood (not recorded which). The source of these receptors is a woman aged 25 to 39 with acute COVID-19. Each CDR3 is given with its conserved first and last residue. D genes are given only for firm matches. A clone size is listed for some rows: how often the clone was seen (once, few, many), or a class if it is expanded.

clone size	D gene	V gene	J gene	CDR3 protein	CDR3 DNA
once	TRBD1	TRBV5-1	TRBJ2-7	CASSLGQGDEQYF	TGCGCCAGCAGCTTGGGACAGGGGGACGAGCAGTACTTC
NA	TRBD2	TRBV19	TRBJ2-5	CASSIVGLAGETQYF	TGTGCCAGTAGTATCGTGGGACTAGCAGGGGAGACCCAGTACTTC
NA	TRBD1	TRBV4-3	TRBJ2-7	CASSQETGNYEQYF	TGCGCCAGCAGCCAAGAGACAGGGAACTACGAGCAGTACTTC
NA	NA	TRBV11-2	TRBJ2-5	CASSLDGETQYF	TGTGCCAGCAGCCTAGACGGAGAGACCCAGTACTTC
NA	TRBD1	TRBV2	TRBJ2-2	CASSGPGGTGELFF	TGTGCCAGCAGTGGCCCAGGGGGCACCGGGGAGCTGTTTTTT
NA	NA	TRBV5-1	TRBJ1-4	CASSLQGGGEKLFF	TGCGCCAGCAGTCTCCAGGGCGGTGGCGAAAAACTGTTTTTT
NA	TRBD2	TRBV19	TRBJ2-3	CASSITSGATDTQYF	TGTGCCAGTAGTATAACTAGCGGAGCTACAGATACGCAGTATTTT
NA	NA	TRBV19	TRBJ1-1	CASSMGGWDTEAFF	TGTGCCAGTAGTATGGGGGGTTGGGACACTGAAGCTTTCTTT
NA	TRBD1	TRBV4-1	TRBJ1-3	CASSLEGQNSGNTIYF	TGCGCCAGCAGCCTTGAGGGACAGAACTCTGGAAACACCATATATTTT
NA	TRBD2	TRBV3-1/TRBV3-2	TRBJ2-5	CASSGGTSGGARSTQYF	TGTGCCAGCAGCGGTGGGACTAGCGGGGGGGCGCGGAGCACCCAGTACTTC
NA	TRBD2	TRBV7-2	TRBJ2-7	CASILLAGGGYEQYF	TGTGCCAGCATCCTCCTAGCGGGGGGTGGTTACGAGCAGTACTTC
NA	NA	TRBV2	TRBJ1-1	CASSDRTEAFF	TGTGCCAGCAGTGACCGGACTGAAGCTTTCTTT
once	NA	TRBV25-1	TRBJ1-6	CASMGGGSPLHF	TGTGCCAGCATGGGGGGGGGTTCACCCCTCCACTTT
NA	NA	TRBV11-2	TRBJ1-1	CASSWAGNTEAFF	TGTGCCAGCAGTTGGGCCGGGAACACTGAAGCTTTCTTT
NA	NA	TRBV7-8	TRBJ1-6	CASSLVGGGAGPNSPLHF	TGTGCCAGCAGCTTAGTCGGAGGCGGGGCAGGGCCTAATTCACCCCTCCACTTT
NA	TRBD1	TRBV13	TRBJ2-5	CASSSDRGETQYF	TGTGCCAGCAGCTCGGACAGGGGAGAGACCCAGTACTTC
NA	NA	TRBV6-5	TRBJ2-2	CATRLTYTGELFF	TGTGCCACTCGCCTAACCTACACCGGGGAGCTGTTTTTT
few	TRBD2	TRBV5-1	TRBJ2-5	CASSLVTSGGETQYF	TGCGCCAGCAGCTTGGTTACTAGCGGGGGGGAGACCCAGTACTTC
NA	TRBD1	TRBV5-1	TRBJ2-7	CASSLGGTGPYEQYF	TGCGCCAGCAGCTTGGGGGGGACAGGACCCTACGAGCAGTACTTC
NA	NA	TRBV6-2/TRBV6-3	TRBJ1-5	CASSPRTGTRNQPQHF	TGTGCCAGCAGCCCGCGGACTGGAACCCGAAATCAGCCCCAGCATTTT
NA	NA	TRBV27	TRBJ1-2	CATRGRRGKDYGYTF	TGTGCCACCCGAGGCCGTCGGGGAAAGGACTATGGCTACACCTTC
NA	NA	TRBV11-3	TRBJ1-3	CASSLGGGPSGNTIYF	TGTGCCAGCAGCTTAGGGGGGGGCCCTTCTGGAAACACCATATATTTT
NA	TRBD1	TRBV7-6	TRBJ2-3	CASSLEAGGRSTDTQYF	TGTGCCAGCAGCTTAGAGGCAGGGGGACGGAGCACAGATACGCAGTATTTT
NA	TRBD1	TRBV7-9	TRBJ2-6	CASRTGFTDKGANVLTF	TGTGCCAGCAGGACAGGGTTCACCGATAAAGGGGCCAACGTCCTGACTTTC
NA	NA	TRBV2	TRBJ2-1	CASIPGTSGNEQFF	TGTGCCAGCATACCCGGCACAAGCGGCAATGAGCAGTTCTTC
NA	NA	TRBV14	TRBJ2-3	CASSLGVTDTQYF	TGTGCCAGCAGCCTAGGGGTTACTGATACGCAGTATTTT
once	NA	TRBV27	TRBJ2-5	CASSQDSHRETQYF	TGTGCCAGCAGTCAAGACAGTCATCGGGAGACCCAGTACTTC
NA	TRBD2	TRBV7-6	TRBJ2-1	CASSRRASGLYNEQFF	TGTGCCAGCAGCCGAAGGGCTAGCGGGCTGTACAATGAGCAGTTCTTC
NA	NA	TRBV20-1	TRBJ1-1	CSASSEYRGRGGNTEAFF	TGCAGTGCTAGTTCGGAATATAGGGGCAGAGGGGGAAACACTGAAGCTTTCTTT
NA	NA	TRBV11-1	TRBJ1-5	CASSLGGGLNQPQHF	TGTGCCAGCAGCTTAGGCGGCGGTTTGAATCAGCCCCAGCATTTT
NA	NA	TRBV10-1	TRBJ2-2	CASAEGTGELFF	TGCGCCAGCGCCGAGGGCACCGGGGAGCTGTTTTTT
NA	TRBD2	TRBV5-1	TRBJ2-2	CASSYSSGGAIGELFF	TGCGCCAGCAGCTACTCTAGCGGGGGGGCCATCGGGGAGCTGTTTTTT
NA	NA	TRBV5-5	TRBJ1-5	CASSDQATDSNQPQHF	TGTGCCAGCAGCGATCAGGCGACAGATAGCAATCAGCCCCAGCATTTT
once	TRBD1	TRBV5-6	TRBJ1-2	CASRKTGDRVGYTF	TGTGCCAGCAGGAAAACTGGAGACAGGGTTGGCTACACCTTC